The 5 T cell receptor beta chains given below trace back to one sample, sequenced in a study of shared clonotypes between healthy human individuals (dated by TCRdb to the early 2020s). Receptor amplification or capture employed the immunoSEQ multiplex PCR assay. TCRdb mirrors the immuneACCESS table, restricted to in-frame sequences. Some clones are absent from its copies; in checked studies, under half trace to an unresolved V gene, and the reason for the others is unknown. This sample is represented by some 480,000 clones; 79% of them were singletons. The ten largest clones add up to approximately 12% of the sample. Material for sequencing was PBMCs. These receptors were collected from a middle-aged woman in good health. Some clones in this sample may be carry-over from other donors' samples.

The chain has TRBV11-2 and TRBJ2-7; TRBD2 is a possible D gene (6 bases). Germline V gene lookup returns CDR1 SGHAT and CDR2 FQNNGV. CDR3 length: 16 amino acids. The germline V and J ends were trimmed by 1 base and 3 bases, with 16 bases remaining between them. CDR3 residues: CASSLGGGGEIYEQYF. Written as DNA, the CDR3 is TGTGCCAGCAGCTTAGGGGGAGGAGGGGAGATCTACGAGCAGTACTTC. Full variable domain (outside the CDR3, taken from reference TRBV11-2 and TRBJ2-7): EAGVAQSPRYKIIEKRQSVAFWCNPISGHATLYWYQQILGQGPKLLIQFQNNGVVDDSQLPKDRFSAERLKGVDSTLKIQPAKLEDSAVYLCASSLGGGGEIYEQYFGPGTRLTVT.

With respect to this clone: The same CDR3 arises from other DNA sequences in this sample as well. This chain joins TRBV19 and TRBJ1-2, with a tentative D call TRBD1 (6 bases). The CDR3 contains 12 residues. The V end lost 3 bases, the J end lost 8 bases, and 10 bases lay between the germline ends. Per germline, CDR1 LNHDA and CDR2 SQIVND (reference sequence). CDR3 residues: CASSMGARGYTF. The CDR3 region has the DNA TGTGCCAGTAGTATGGGGGCGAGGGGCTACACCTTC.

This clone was recorded only once. The rearrangement joins TRBV18 to TRBJ2-1; 8 bases are a match to TRBD2. V was pared by 5 bases and J by 8 bases, with 11 bases of the junction left unmatched. Germline values: CDR1 KGHSH, CDR2 LQKENI. The length of the CDR3 is 15 residues. The CDR3 sequence is CASSVVAGKEDEQFF. As DNA, the CDR3 is TGTGCCAGCTCAGTAGTAGCGGGAAAGGAGGATGAGCAGTTCTTC.

The CDR3 DNA sequence: TGTGCCAGCAGTACTACAGGGGGCCTTTTGGACACTGAAGCTTTCTTT. Translating gives CASSTTGGLLDTEAFF. The rearrangement joins TRBV7-6 to TRBJ1-1, with TRBD1 matching over 9 bases. With 6 bases clipped from V and 3 bases from J, the junction kept 11 bases outside the gene matches. This CDR3 is built from 16 residues. Germline V gene sequence: CDR1 SGHVS, CDR2 FNYEAQ. Variable domain in full (rest from reference TRBV7-6 and TRBJ1-1): GAGVSQSPRYKVTKRGQDVALRCDPISGHVSLYWYRQALGQGPEFLTYFNYEAQQDKSGLPNDRFSAERPEGSISTLTIQRTEQRDSAMYRCASSTTGGLLDTEAFFGQGTRLTVV.

The chain carries TRBV4-3 and TRBJ2-3; TRBD2 might be the D (6 bases). This CDR3 region has 15 residues. Germline values: CDR1 LGHNA, CDR2 YSLEER. V shed 2 bases and J shed 2 bases, with 11 bases lying between them. The chain's CDR3 is CASSQRDSNTDTQYF. The DNA for the CDR3 is TGCGCCAGCAGCCAAAGGGACTCTAACACAGATACGCAGTATTTT.